The source of this TCR beta chain is a study of T cell responses to AZD1222 COVID-19 vaccine. Findings and limits, study-wide: Unmutated variant regions are reportedly the target of nearly half of TCRs that are spike-specific. Most donors were white British, females outnumbered males, and clonal diversity was possibly underestimated. Two AZD1222 administrations were followed by greater Spike-specific TCR breadth and depth.

The CDR3 is 13 residues long. Trimming removed 6 bases from V and 9 bases from J, with 15 bases in between. As regards this clone: Its cognate antigen is unknown.

Data came from immunoSEQ multiplex PCR; TCRdb stores just in-frame clones and leaves some out. The data hold 150,000 to 200,000 clones, with almost 95% observed a single time. This TCR was recovered from an adult in good health. The rearrangement links TRBV12-3 or TRBV12-4 to TRBJ2-1; possibly TRBD2 for D (6 bases). Sequences were derived from peripheral blood, sampled on day 0 of AZD1222 vaccination. The CDR3 sequence: CASRMSGDGEQFF. The CDR3, as DNA: TGTGCCAGCAGGATGTCGGGGGATGGTGAGCAGTTCTTC.